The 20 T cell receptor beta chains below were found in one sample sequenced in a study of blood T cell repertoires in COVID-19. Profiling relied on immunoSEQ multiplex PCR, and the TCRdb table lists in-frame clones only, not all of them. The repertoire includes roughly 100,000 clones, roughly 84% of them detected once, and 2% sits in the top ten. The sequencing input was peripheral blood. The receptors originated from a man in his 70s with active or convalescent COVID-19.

The CDR3 spells CASSLGQGRAPLHF. CDR3 nucleotide sequence: TGTGCCAGCAGCCTCGGACAGGGGAGGGCACCCCTCCACTTT. V gene TRBV7-2 combines with J gene TRBJ1-6, with 9 bases identical to TRBD1. The CDR3 runs to 14 residues. With V trimmed by 5 bases and J by 11 bases, 7 bases remained unmatched. Looked up from germline, CDR1 is SGHTA and CDR2 is FQGNSA.

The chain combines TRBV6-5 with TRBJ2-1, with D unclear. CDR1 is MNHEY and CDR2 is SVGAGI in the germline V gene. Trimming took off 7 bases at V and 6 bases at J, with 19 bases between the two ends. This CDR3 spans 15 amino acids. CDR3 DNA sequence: TGTGCCAGCACCCGCACAAACCCCCCCTCCAATGAGCAGTTCTTC. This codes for CASTRTNPPSNEQFF.

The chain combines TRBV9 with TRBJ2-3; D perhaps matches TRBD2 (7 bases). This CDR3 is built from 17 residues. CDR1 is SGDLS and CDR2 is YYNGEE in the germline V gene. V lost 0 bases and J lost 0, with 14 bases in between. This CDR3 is CASSVAGAGASTDTQYF. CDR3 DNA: TGTGCCAGCAGCGTAGCTGGCGCGGGGGCCAGCACAGATACGCAGTATTTT.

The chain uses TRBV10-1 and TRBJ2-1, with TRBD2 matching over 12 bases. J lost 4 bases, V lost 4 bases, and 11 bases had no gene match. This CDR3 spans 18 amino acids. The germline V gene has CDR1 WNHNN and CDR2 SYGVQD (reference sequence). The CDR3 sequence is CASSGSSGGASWYNEQFF. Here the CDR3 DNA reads TGCGCCAGCAGTGGTTCTAGCGGGGGGGCCTCATGGTACAATGAGCAGTTCTTC.

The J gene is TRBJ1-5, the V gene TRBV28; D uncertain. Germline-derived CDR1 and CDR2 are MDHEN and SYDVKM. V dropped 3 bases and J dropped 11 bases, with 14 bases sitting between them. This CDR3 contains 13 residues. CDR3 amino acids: CASSLEGNVAQHF. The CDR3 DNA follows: TGTGCCAGCAGTTTGGAGGGAAACGTTGCCCAGCATTTT.

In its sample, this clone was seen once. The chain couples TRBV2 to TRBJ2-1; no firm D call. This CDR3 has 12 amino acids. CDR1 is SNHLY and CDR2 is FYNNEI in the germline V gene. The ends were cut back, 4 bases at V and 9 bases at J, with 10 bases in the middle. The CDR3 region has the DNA TGTGCCAGCAGTGCTACCCTATTTGAGCAGTTCTTC. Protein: CASSATLFEQFF.

The CDR3 here is CASSLGLAGLNEQFF. CDR3 nucleotide sequence: TGTGCCAGCAGCTTGGGACTAGCGGGGCTTAATGAGCAGTTCTTC. V and J are TRBV11-3 and TRBJ2-1; 13 bases fit TRBD2. V shed 3 bases, J shed 7 bases, and the junction held 3 bases outside the gene matches. Germline CDR1 SGHNT, CDR2 YENEEA. The CDR3 covers 15 residues.

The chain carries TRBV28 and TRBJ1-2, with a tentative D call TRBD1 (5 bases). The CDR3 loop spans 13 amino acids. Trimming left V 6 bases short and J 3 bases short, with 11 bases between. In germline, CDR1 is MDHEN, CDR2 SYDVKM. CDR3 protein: CASRLGGDYGYTF. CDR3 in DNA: TGTGCCAGCAGGCTGGGGGGAGACTATGGCTACACCTTC.

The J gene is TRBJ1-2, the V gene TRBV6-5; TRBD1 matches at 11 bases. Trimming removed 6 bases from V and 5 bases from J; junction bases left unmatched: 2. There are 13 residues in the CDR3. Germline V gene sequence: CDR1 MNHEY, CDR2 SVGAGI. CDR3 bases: TGTGCCAGCAGAAGGGACAGGGGGTATGGCTACACCTTC. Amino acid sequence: CASRRDRGYGYTF.

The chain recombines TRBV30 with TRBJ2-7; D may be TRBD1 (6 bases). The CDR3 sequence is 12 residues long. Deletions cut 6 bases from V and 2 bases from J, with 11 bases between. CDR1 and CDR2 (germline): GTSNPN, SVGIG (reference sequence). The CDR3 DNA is TGTGCCTGTTCTACAGGGACCTACGAGCAGTACTTC. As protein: CACSTGTYEQYF.

In nucleotides, the CDR3 is TGCAGCGTTGATTCCGGGGGGACAGATACGCAGTATTTT. Its protein is CSVDSGGTDTQYF. The chain joins TRBV29-1 to TRBJ2-3; 7 nucleotides align to TRBD2. Germline V gene lookup returns CDR1 SQVTM and CDR2 ANQGSEA. The J segment lost 3 bases and the V segment lost 3 bases, leaving 3 bases of the junction unmatched. The CDR3 has 13 amino acids.

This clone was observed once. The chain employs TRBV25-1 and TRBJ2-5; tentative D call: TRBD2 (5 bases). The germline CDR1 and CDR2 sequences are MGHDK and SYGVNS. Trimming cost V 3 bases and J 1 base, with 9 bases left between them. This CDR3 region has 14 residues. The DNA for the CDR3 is TGTGCCAGCAGTGAGGCGGGTCCCCAAGAGACCCAGTACTTC. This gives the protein CASSEAGPQETQYF.

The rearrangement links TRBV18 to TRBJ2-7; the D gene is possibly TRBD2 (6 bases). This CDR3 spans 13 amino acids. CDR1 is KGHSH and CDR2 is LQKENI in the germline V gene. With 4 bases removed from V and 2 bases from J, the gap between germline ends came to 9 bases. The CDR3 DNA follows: TGTGCCAGCTCACAGACTAGTACCTACGAGCAGTACTTC. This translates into CASSQTSTYEQYF.

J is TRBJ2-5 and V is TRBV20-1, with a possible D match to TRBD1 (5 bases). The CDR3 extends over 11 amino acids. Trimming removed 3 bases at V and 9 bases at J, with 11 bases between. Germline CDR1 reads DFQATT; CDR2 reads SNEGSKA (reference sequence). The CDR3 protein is CSARKQASQYF. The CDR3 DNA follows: TGCAGTGCTAGGAAACAGGCGTCCCAGTACTTC.

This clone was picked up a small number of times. The CDR3 loop is CASSKGTSRTGGNTIYF. For the CDR3, the DNA is TGTGCCAGCAGCAAAGGGACCTCCAGGACAGGAGGAAACACCATATATTTT. The V call is TRBV21-1, the J call TRBJ1-3; whether TRBD1, the table's D call, matches the DNA was not checked. TRBV21-1 is an annotated pseudogene. The CDR3 is 17 amino acids.

Here the CDR3 DNA reads TGTGCCAGCAGTCGGCCTTCCGGGACAGGGACCCACAATGAGCAGTTCTTC. This translates into CASSRPSGTGTHNEQFF. The chain is built from TRBV27 and TRBJ2-1; TRBD1 matches 9 bases. The CDR3 sequence is 17 residues long. Germline V gives CDR1 MNHEY, CDR2 SMNVEV (reference sequence). V shed 5 bases, J shed 5 bases, and the junction held 13 bases outside the gene matches.

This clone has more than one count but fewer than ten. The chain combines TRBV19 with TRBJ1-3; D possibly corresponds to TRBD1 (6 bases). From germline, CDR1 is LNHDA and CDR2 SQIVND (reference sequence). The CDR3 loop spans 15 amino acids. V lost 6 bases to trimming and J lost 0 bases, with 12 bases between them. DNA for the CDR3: TGTGCCAGTAGCACGACAGGATTCTCTGGAAACACCATATATTTT. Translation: CASSTTGFSGNTIYF. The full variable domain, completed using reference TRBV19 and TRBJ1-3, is DGGITQSPKYLFRKEGQNVTLSCEQNLNHDAMYWYRQDPGQGLRLIYYSQIVNDFQKGDIAEGYSVSREKKESFPLTVTSAQKNPTAFYLCASSTTGFSGNTIYFGEGSWLTVV.

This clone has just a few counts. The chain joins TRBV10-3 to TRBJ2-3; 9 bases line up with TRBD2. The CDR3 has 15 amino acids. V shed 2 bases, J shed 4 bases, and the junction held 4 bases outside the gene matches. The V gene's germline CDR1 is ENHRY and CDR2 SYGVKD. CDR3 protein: CAISEAGGLADTQYF. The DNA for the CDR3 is TGTGCCATCAGTGAGGCGGGGGGGCTCGCAGATACGCAGTATTTT.

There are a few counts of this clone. The CDR3 reads CASRVYPQGDVTEAFF. CDR3 coding DNA: TGCGCCAGCAGAGTATACCCCCAGGGCGATGTTACTGAAGCTTTCTTT. This rearrangement joins TRBV4-1 to TRBJ1-1, with D tentatively TRBD1 (5 bases). The CDR3 extends over 16 amino acids. V lost 6 bases and J 5 bases, leaving 22 bases between the germline ends. Per the germline V gene, CDR1 is MGHRA and CDR2 is YSYEKL.

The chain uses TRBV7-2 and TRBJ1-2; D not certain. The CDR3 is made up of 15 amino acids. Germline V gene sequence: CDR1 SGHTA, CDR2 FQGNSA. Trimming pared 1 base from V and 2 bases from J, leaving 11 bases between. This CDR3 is CASSLGLGVNYGYTF. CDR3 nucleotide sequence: TGTGCCAGCAGCTTAGGGCTCGGGGTAAACTATGGCTACACCTTC.